A single sample is the source of the 13 T cell receptor beta chains below, sequenced in a study of beta chain features in type 1 diabetes. cDNA synthesis used the whole RNA isolate, giving expressed TCRB sequences. The method was immunoSEQ multiplex PCR; TCRdb's version includes in-frame clones alone and lacks a portion of them. Of under 800,000 clones in the sample, less than 20% were seen once. Sequencing was done on a sample of naive CD4+ T cells from blood. The receptors here all came from a young man in good health.

The chain is built from TRBV5-1 and TRBJ2-7; possible D gene TRBD2, 5 bases. CDR3 size: 15 residues. CDR1 is SGHRS, CDR2 YFSETQ, per germline. Trimming took 5 bases from V and 0 from J, leaving 15 bases between them. DNA for the CDR3: TGCGCCAGCAGATCGGCGGCGGGTCCCTCCTACGAGCAGTACTTC. Its protein is CASRSAAGPSYEQYF.

A few counts support this clone. V gene TRBV30 combines with J gene TRBJ1-2, with 9 bases fitting TRBD1. After removal of 3 bases from V and 8 bases from J, the junction contained 7 bases not matched to a gene. Per germline, CDR1 GTSNPN and CDR2 SVGIG (reference sequence). The CDR3 totals 13 residues. CDR3 region: CAWSAGQGGGYTF. The DNA of the CDR3 is TGTGCCTGGAGCGCGGGACAGGGCGGAGGCTACACCTTC.

The gene calls are TRBV30 and TRBJ1-5; no clear D. The V gene lost 2 bases and the J gene lost 4 bases, with 12 bases spanning the gap. This CDR3 has 14 amino acids. The germline CDR1 and CDR2 sequences are GTSNPN and SVGIG (reference sequence). As DNA, the CDR3 is TGTGCCTGGAGTAGCAGTACCGAAAATCAGCCCCAGCATTTT. As protein: CAWSSSTENQPQHF.

The chain uses TRBV5-4 and TRBJ2-2; D ambiguous. This CDR3 contains 15 residues. CDR1 and CDR2 (germline): SGHNT, YYREEE (reference sequence). V dropped 0 bases and J dropped 1 base, with 7 bases sitting between them. CDR3 region: CASSLGNRNTGELFF. The CDR3, as DNA: TGTGCCAGCAGCTTGGGAAACAGGAACACCGGGGAGCTGTTTTTT.

The chain couples TRBV6-5 to TRBJ2-7; possibly TRBD1 for D (6 bases). The CDR3 runs to 13 residues. The ends were cut back, 7 bases at V and 2 bases at J, with 12 bases in the middle. Germline CDR1 and CDR2: MNHEY and SVGAGI. CDR3 loop: CASKPGTTYEQYF. The CDR3 coding sequence is TGTGCCAGCAAACCAGGGACAACCTACGAGCAGTACTTC.

This clone was picked up a small number of times. The chain links TRBV4-2 to TRBJ1-4, with D hard to call. This CDR3 spans 17 amino acids. Germline V gives CDR1 LGHNA, CDR2 YNFKEQ. Deletions cut 0 bases from V and 0 bases from J, with 11 bases between. CDR3 DNA sequence: TGTGCCAGCAGCCAAGACAGCTGGTACCCAACTAATGAAAAACTGTTTTTT. Translation gives CASSQDSWYPTNEKLFF.

The V gene is TRBV6-6, the J gene TRBJ1-2; the D is unclear. Trimming shortened V by 2 bases and J by 5 bases, and 15 bases separated the two germline ends. Germline CDR1 reads MNHNY; CDR2 reads SVGAGI (reference sequence). The CDR3 consists of 15 residues. This chain's CDR3 is CASSYTAADPYGYTF. For the CDR3, the DNA is TGTGCCAGCAGTTACACGGCTGCCGATCCATATGGCTACACCTTC.

This clone was picked up a small number of times. The chain joins TRBV6-5 to TRBJ2-1; no firm D call. Germline values: CDR1 MNHEY, CDR2 SVGAGI. The CDR3 runs to 14 residues. V was shortened by 4 bases and J by 4 bases, with 11 bases between the two germline ends. CDR3 nucleotides: TGTGCCAGCAGTTTTAGCTTAGATTACAATGAGCAGTTCTTC. Protein: CASSFSLDYNEQFF.

The J gene is TRBJ2-7, the V gene TRBV9; 7 positions match TRBD2. Germline loops: CDR1 SGDLS, CDR2 YYNGEE. The CDR3 loop spans 15 amino acids. With V trimmed by 0 bases and J by 2 bases, 5 bases remained unmatched. The CDR3 reads CASSVARGGAYEQYF. The CDR3 DNA reads as TGTGCCAGCAGCGTAGCGCGCGGGGGAGCCTACGAGCAGTACTTC.

This clone was picked up a small number of times. The chain recombines TRBV5-4 with TRBJ2-4; the D is unclear. Germline V gene sequence: CDR1 SGHNT, CDR2 YYREEE (reference sequence). The CDR3 consists of 15 residues. The V end was cut by 1 base, the J end by 0 bases, with 8 bases between. Here the CDR3 reads CASSLFGTAKNIQYF. In DNA, the CDR3 is TGTGCCAGCAGCTTGTTTGGAACAGCCAAAAACATTCAGTACTTC. The entire variable domain, with the rest obtained from reference TRBV5-4 and TRBJ2-4, is as follows: ETGVTQSPTHLIKTRGQQVTLRCSSQSGHNTVSWYQQALGQGPQFIFQYYREEENGRGNFPPRFSGLQFPNYSSELNVNALELDDSALYLCASSLFGTAKNIQYFGAGTRLSVL.

This clone was found a few times. The same CDR3 can be traced to other DNA sequences in this sample. The chain uses TRBV9 and TRBJ1-1; D unclear. Germline CDR1 reads SGDLS; CDR2 reads YYNGEE. The CDR3 consists of 14 residues. The germline V and J ends were trimmed by 0 bases and 1 base, with 7 bases remaining between them. The CDR3 loop reads CASSVGPANTEAFF. The CDR3 DNA reads as TGTGCCAGCAGCGTAGGACCGGCGAACACTGAAGCTTTCTTT.

This chain joins TRBV7-2 and TRBJ2-7, with 9 bases matching TRBD1. Germline assignment: CDR1 SGHTA and CDR2 FQGNSA. V gave up 5 bases and J gave up 1 base; unmatched junction bases: 6. The CDR3 extends over 15 amino acids. CDR3 in DNA: TGTGCCAGCAGCAGAGCGGGACAGGGATCCTACGAGCAGTACTTC. It translates to CASSRAGQGSYEQYF. The entire variable domain, with the rest obtained from reference TRBV7-2 and TRBJ2-7, is as follows: GAGVSQSPSNKVTEKGKDVELRCDPISGHTALYWYRQSLGQGLEFLIYFQGNSAPDKSGLPSDRFSAERTGGSVSTLTIQRTQQEDSAVYLCASSRAGQGSYEQYFGPGTRLTVT.

J is TRBJ2-7 and V is TRBV7-9; D could derive from TRBD1 or TRBD2 (5 bases each). The germline V and J ends were trimmed by 2 bases and 3 bases, with 17 bases remaining between them. The germline gives CDR1 SEHNR, CDR2 FQNEAQ (reference sequence). This CDR3 has 16 amino acids. The CDR3 sequence: CASSLRGLGLFYEQYF. CDR3 coding DNA: TGTGCCAGCAGCTTACGGGGCCTAGGGCTTTTCTACGAGCAGTACTTC.